A single TCR beta chain is shown here with its context. No antigen is known for it. This clone may be a read error of a much larger clone one base away. Per germline, CDR1 DFQATT and CDR2 SNEGSKA (reference sequence). The length of the CDR3 is 17 residues. Trimming stripped 0 bases from V and 4 bases from J, with 19 bases between. RNA transcripts yielded amplified TCR beta CDR3 regions. In the first-round RT-PCR of the TCR CDR3, the HTBI primer set was used. TCRdb re-derived calls from the multiplex PCR reads in MiXCR, one entry per CDR3 protein. The profile shows roughly 420,000 distinct CDR3 sequences, approximately 13% of them singletons. This entry belongs to a study of T cells in Graves' hyperthyroidism and ophthalmopathy. Study information: Upon initial diagnosis and before any treatment, peripheral blood was collected.

The study, taken as a whole, reports: Ophthalmopathy was identified by the model a median 6.5 months ahead of onset. From stable hyperthyroidism, ophthalmopathy was set apart by a 13 V-J model.

V is TRBV20-1 and J is TRBJ2-1; D might be TRBD2 (6 bases). The source material was blood. The TCR sequence derives from a woman under 30 with Graves' hyperthyroidism. The CDR3 nucleotides are TGCAGTGCTAGAGATAGGGCTGGCGGGACTTTATACAATGAGCAGTTCTTC. This gives the protein CSARDRAGGTLYNEQFF.